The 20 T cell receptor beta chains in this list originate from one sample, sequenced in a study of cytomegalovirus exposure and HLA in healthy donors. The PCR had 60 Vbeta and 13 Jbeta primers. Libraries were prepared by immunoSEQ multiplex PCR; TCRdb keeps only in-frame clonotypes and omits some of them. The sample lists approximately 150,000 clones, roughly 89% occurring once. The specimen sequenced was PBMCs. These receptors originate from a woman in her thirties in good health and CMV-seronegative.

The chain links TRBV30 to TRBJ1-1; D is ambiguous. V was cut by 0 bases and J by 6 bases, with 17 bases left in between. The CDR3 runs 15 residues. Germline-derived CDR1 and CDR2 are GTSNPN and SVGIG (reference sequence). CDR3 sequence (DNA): TGTGCCTGGAGTGTAGGGCGGGGAATGGTCCCTGAAGCTTTCTTT. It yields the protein CAWSVGRGMVPEAFF.

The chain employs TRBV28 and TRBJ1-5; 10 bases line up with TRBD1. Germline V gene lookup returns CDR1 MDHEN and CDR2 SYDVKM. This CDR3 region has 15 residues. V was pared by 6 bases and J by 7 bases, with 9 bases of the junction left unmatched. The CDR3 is CASRMTGGAPQPQHF. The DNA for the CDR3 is TGTGCCAGCAGAATGACAGGGGGCGCCCCCCAGCCCCAGCATTTT.

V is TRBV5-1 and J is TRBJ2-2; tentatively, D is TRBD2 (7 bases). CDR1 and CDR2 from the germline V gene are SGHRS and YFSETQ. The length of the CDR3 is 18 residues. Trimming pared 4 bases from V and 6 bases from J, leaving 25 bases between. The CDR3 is CASSPGLLSPRGPGELFF. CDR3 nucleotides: TGCGCCAGCAGCCCGGGCCTCCTAAGCCCGCGGGGGCCCGGGGAGCTGTTTTTT. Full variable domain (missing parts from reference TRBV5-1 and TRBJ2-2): KAGVTQTPRYLIKTRGQQVTLSCSPISGHRSVSWYQQTPGQGLQFLFEYFSETQRNKGNFPGRFSGRQFSNSRSEMNVSTLELGDSALYLCASSPGLLSPRGPGELFFGEGSRLTVL.

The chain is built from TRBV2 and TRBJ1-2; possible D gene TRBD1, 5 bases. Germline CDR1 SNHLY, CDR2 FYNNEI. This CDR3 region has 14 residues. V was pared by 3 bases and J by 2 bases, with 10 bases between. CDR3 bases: TGTGCCAGCAGTGACGGGGGTTTGAACTATGGCTACACCTTC. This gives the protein CASSDGGLNYGYTF. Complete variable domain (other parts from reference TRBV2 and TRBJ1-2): EPEVTQTPSHQVTQMGQEVILRCVPISNHLYFYWYRQILGQKVEFLVSFYNNEISEKSEIFDDQFSVERPDGSNFTLKIRSTKLEDSAMYFCASSDGGLNYGYTFGSGTRLTVV.

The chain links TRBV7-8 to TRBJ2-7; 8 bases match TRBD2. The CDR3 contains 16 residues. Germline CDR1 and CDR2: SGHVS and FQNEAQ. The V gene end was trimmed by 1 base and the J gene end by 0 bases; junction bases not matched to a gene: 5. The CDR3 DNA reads TGTGCCAGCAGCTTAGAGCGGGGGCTTAACTCCTACGAGCAGTACTTC. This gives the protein CASSLERGLNSYEQYF.

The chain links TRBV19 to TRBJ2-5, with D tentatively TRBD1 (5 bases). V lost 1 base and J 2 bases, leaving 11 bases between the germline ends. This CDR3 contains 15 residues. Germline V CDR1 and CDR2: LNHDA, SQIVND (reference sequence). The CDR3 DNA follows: TGTGCCAGTAGTATAGGCCAGGGCGGTCAAGAGACCCAGTACTTC. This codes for CASSIGQGGQETQYF.

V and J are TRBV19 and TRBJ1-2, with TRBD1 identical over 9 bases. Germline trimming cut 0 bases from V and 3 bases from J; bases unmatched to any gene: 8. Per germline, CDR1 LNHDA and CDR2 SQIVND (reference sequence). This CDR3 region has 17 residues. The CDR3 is CASSIDGTGRIHYGYTF. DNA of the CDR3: TGTGCCAGTAGTATAGATGGGACAGGGCGAATCCACTATGGCTACACCTTC.

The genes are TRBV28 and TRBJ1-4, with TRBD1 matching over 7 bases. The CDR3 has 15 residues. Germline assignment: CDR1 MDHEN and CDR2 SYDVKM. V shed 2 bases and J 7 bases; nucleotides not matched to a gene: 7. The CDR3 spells CASSLTRQGGEKLFF. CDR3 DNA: TGTGCCAGCAGTTTAACCCGACAGGGAGGTGAAAAACTGTTTTTT.

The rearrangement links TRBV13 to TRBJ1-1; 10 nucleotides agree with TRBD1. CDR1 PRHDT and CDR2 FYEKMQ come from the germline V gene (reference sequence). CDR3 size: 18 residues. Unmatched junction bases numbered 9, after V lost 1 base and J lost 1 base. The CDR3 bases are TGTGCCAGCAGCTTAGACTCCGGGACAGGGGTGAAGAACACTGAAGCTTTCTTT. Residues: CASSLDSGTGVKNTEAFF. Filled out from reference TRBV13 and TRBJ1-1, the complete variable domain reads AAGVIQSPRHLIKEKRETATLKCYPIPRHDTVYWYQQGPGQDPQFLISFYEKMQSDKGSIPDRFSAQQFSDYHSELNMSSLELGDSALYFCASSLDSGTGVKNTEAFFGQGTRLTVV.

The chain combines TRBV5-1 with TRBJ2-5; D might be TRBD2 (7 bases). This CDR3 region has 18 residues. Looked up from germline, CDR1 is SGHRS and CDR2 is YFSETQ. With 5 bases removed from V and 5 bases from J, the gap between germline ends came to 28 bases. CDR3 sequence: CASSYLGGREGRRETQYF. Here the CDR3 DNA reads TGCGCCAGCAGTTATTTGGGGGGGCGTGAGGGCCGTCGGGAGACCCAGTACTTC. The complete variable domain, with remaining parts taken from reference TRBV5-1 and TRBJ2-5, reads KAGVTQTPRYLIKTRGQQVTLSCSPISGHRSVSWYQQTPGQGLQFLFEYFSETQRNKGNFPGRFSGRQFSNSRSEMNVSTLELGDSALYLCASSYLGGREGRRETQYFGPGTRLLVL.

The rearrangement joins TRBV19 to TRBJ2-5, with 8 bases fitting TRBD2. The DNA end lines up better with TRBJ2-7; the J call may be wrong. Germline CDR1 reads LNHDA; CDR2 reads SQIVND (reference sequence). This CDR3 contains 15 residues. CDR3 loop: CASRPLAGGTYEQYF. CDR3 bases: TGTGCCAGTAGACCCCTGGCGGGGGGAACCTACGAGCAGTACTTC.

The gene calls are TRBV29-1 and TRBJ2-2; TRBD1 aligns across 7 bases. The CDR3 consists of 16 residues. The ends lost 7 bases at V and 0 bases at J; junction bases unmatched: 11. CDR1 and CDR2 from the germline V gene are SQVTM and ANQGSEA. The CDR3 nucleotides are TGCAGCGCCACACCGGGACAGTCTACGAACACCGGGGAGCTGTTTTTT. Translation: CSATPGQSTNTGELFF.

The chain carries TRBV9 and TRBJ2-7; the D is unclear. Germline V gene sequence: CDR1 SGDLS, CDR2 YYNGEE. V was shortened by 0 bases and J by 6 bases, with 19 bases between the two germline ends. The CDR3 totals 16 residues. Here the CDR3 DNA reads TGTGCCAGCAGCGTAGACCCAGGCCTTCGGCCGACCGAGCAGTACTTC. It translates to CASSVDPGLRPTEQYF. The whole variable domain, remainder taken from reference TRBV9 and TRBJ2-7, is DSGVTQTPKHLITATGQRVTLRCSPRSGDLSVYWYQQSLDQGLQFLIQYYNGEERAKGNILERFSAQQFPDLHSELNLSSLELGDSALYFCASSVDPGLRPTEQYFGPGTRLTVT.

The CDR3 coding sequence is TGTGCCAGCAGCGTAGACATTGGAAACACCATATATTTT. Translating it yields CASSVDIGNTIYF. The J gene is TRBJ1-3, the V gene TRBV9; D not certain. The germline V gene encodes CDR1 SGDLS and CDR2 YYNGEE. The germline V and J ends were trimmed by 0 bases and 3 bases, with 4 bases remaining between them. This CDR3 spans 13 amino acids.

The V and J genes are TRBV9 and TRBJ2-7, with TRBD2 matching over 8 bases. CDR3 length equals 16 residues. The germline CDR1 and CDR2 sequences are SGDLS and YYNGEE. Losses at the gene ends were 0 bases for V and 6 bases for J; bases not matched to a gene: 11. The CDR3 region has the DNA TGTGCCAGCAGCGTAGATGTGGCGGGGGGAATCGCCGAGCAGTACTTC. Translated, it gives CASSVDVAGGIAEQYF.

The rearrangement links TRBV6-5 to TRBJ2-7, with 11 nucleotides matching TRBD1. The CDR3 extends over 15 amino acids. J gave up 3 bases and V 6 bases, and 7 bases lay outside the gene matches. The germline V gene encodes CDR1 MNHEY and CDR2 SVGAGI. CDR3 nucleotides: TGTGCCAGCAGCCAGGACAGGGGGCAACTCTACGAGCAGTACTTC. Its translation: CASSQDRGQLYEQYF.

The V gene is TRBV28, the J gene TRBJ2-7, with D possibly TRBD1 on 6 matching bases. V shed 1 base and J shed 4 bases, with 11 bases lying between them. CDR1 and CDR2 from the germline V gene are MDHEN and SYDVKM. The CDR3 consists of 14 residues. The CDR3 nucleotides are TGTGCCAGCAGTTTATTTAGGGACAAATACGAGCAGTACTTC. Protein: CASSLFRDKYEQYF.

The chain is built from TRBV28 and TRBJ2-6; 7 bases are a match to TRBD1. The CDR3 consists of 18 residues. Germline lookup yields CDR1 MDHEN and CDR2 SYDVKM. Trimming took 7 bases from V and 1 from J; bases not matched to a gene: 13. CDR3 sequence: CASTLGGRILSGANVLTF. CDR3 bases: TGTGCCAGCACCCTAGGGGGCCGGATATTGTCTGGGGCCAACGTCCTGACTTTC.

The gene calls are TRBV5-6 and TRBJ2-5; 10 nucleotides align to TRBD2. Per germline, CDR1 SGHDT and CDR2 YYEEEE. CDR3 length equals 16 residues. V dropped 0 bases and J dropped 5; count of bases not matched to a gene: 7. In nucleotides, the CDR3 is TGTGCCAGCAGCTTGGACCAGCGGGAGGGGTCGGAGACCCAGTACTTC. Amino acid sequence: CASSLDQREGSETQYF.

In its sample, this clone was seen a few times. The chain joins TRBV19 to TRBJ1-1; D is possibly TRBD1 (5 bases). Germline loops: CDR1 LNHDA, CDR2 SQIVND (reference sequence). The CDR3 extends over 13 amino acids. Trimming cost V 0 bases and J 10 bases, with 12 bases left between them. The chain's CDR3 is CASSIDGDGGAFF. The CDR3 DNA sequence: TGTGCCAGTAGTATAGACGGGGACGGGGGAGCTTTCTTT.